This TCR beta chain originates from a study of blood T cell repertoires in COVID-19. Across the whole study: The origin of the acute and convalescent COVID-19 samples was the United States, Italy and Spain. In each case, the material was cDNA or gDNA derived from T cells, B-cell-depleted T cells, or PBMCs.

This clone appeared a single time. Germline V gene data show CDR1 as MDHEN and CDR2 as SYDVKM. Trimming shortened V by 6 bases and J by 1 base, and 12 bases separated the two germline ends. This CDR3 is 14 amino acids long. In Seattle, patients joined the study during active infection and were tracked longitudinally. Authors' methods: Nucleated cell counts were estimated from reference gene primer amplification. Clones were read by immunoSEQ multiplex PCR, and TCRdb kept only the in-frame ones, dropping some. V and J calls and clone size come straight from that table; D and trimming were deduced from the DNA. Seen here are around 260,000 clones, about 85% observed once, and the top ten hold around 1%.

This clonotype was sampled from a human donor with COVID-19, enrolled during active disease. The donor label of this sample is uncertain. The genes are TRBV28 and TRBJ1-1, with D perhaps TRBD1 (6 bases). The source material was peripheral blood. CDR3 in amino acids: CASSEIGGNTEAFF. The DNA of the CDR3 is TGTGCCAGCAGCGAAATAGGGGGGAACACTGAAGCTTTCTTT.